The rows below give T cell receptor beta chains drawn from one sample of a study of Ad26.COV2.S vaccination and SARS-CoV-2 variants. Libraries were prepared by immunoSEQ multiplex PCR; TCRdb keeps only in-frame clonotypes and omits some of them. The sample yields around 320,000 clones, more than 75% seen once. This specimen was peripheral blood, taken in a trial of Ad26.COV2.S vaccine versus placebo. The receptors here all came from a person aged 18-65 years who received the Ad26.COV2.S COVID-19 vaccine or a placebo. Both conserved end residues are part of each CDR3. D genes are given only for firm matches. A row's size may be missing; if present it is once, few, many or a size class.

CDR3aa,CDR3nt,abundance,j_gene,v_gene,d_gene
CASSRGPTYEQYF,TGTGCCAGCAGTCGCGGACCCACCTACGAGCAGTACTTC,NA,TRBJ2-7,TRBV13,NA
CASSLPMGTREEKLFF,TGTGCCAGCAGCCTTCCGATGGGGACCAGAGAGGAAAAACTGTTTTTT,NA,TRBJ1-4,TRBV7-8,NA
CASRSGRVSGNTIYF,TGTGCCAGCAGATCTGGACGGGTCTCTGGAAACACCATATATTTT,NA,TRBJ1-3,TRBV28,NA
CASSSLSGGPEAFF,TGTGCCAGCAGCTCCCTGTCAGGGGGCCCTGAAGCTTTCTTT,NA,TRBJ1-1,TRBV7-9,TRBD1
CASSRAPGQGNTGELFF,TGTGCCAGCTCACGAGCTCCGGGACAGGGTAACACCGGGGAGCTGTTTTTT,NA,TRBJ2-2,TRBV18,TRBD1
CASGNRNSPLHF,TGTGCCAGCGGCAATAGGAATTCACCCCTCCACTTT,few,TRBJ1-6,TRBV27,NA
CASSQGRGGTGLQNIQYF,TGTGCCAGCAGCCAAGGCCGGGGGGGCACGGGGCTCCAAAACATTCAGTACTTC,NA,TRBJ2-4,TRBV4-2,TRBD2
CASSQEPAGRRKFYEQYF,TGCGCCAGCAGCCAAGAACCCGCAGGTCGTCGAAAATTCTACGAGCAGTACTTC,NA,TRBJ2-7,TRBV4-3,NA
CASAPRPYGDEQFF,TGTGCTAGTGCCCCCCGGCCCTACGGCGATGAGCAGTTCTTC,once,TRBJ2-1,TRBV12-5,NA
CASSQDSYGYGYTF,TGCGCCAGCAGCCAAGACAGCTACGGTTATGGCTACACCTTC,NA,TRBJ1-2,TRBV4-3,NA
CASSPRLDTQYF,TGTGCCAGTAGCCCCCGGTTAGATACGCAGTATTTT,NA,TRBJ2-3,TRBV19,NA
CASSRQDGTGNYGYTF,TGCGCCAGCAGCCGACAGGACGGAACTGGGAACTATGGCTACACCTTC,NA,TRBJ1-2,TRBV4-1,NA
CASSPRGPRSPLHF,TGTGCCAGCAGCCCTAGAGGGCCCCGGTCACCCCTCCACTTT,NA,TRBJ1-6,TRBV7-9,NA
CATSVGRGESGEQFF,TGTGCCACCAGTGTTGGCCGAGGGGAATCCGGTGAGCAGTTCTTC,NA,TRBJ2-1,TRBV24-1,NA
CASSLRADTQYF,TGTGCCAGCAGTTTAAGGGCGGATACGCAGTATTTT,NA,TRBJ2-3,TRBV12-3/TRBV12-4,NA
CASSLFGATSGDTDTQYF,TGTGCCAGCAGCCTTTTCGGGGCAACTAGCGGGGACACAGATACGCAGTATTTT,few,TRBJ2-3,TRBV5-6,TRBD2
CASSSLGQGETQYF,TGTGCCAGTAGTTCTCTAGGACAGGGAGAGACCCAGTACTTC,NA,TRBJ2-5,TRBV19,TRBD1
CATSALYNEQFF,TGTGCCACCTCAGCGCTCTACAATGAGCAGTTCTTC,NA,TRBJ2-1,TRBV15,NA
CASRTSDSLNYGYTF,TGTGCCAGCAGGACCTCAGACAGCCTTAACTATGGCTACACCTTC,once,TRBJ1-2,TRBV28,NA
CASRLGTANTEAFF,TGTGCCAGCAGACTAGGGACAGCCAACACTGAAGCTTTCTTT,NA,TRBJ1-1,TRBV27,TRBD1
CASEWGENQPQHF,TGTGCCAGTGAGTGGGGTGAGAATCAGCCCCAGCATTTT,NA,TRBJ1-5,TRBV19,NA
CASSLEGGQIYNEQFF,TGTGCCAGCAGCTTAGAGGGTGGGCAGATTTACAATGAGCAGTTCTTC,NA,TRBJ2-1,TRBV13,NA
CASSTPGLNGEQYF,TGTGCCAGTAGTACCCCGGGCCTCAACGGCGAGCAGTACTTC,few,TRBJ2-7,TRBV19,NA
CASSYPSGTSGGGELFF,TGTGCCAGCAGCTACCCGTCCGGGACTAGCGGCGGCGGGGAGCTGTTTTTT,NA,TRBJ2-2,TRBV7-2,TRBD2
CASSVTGAEETQYF,TGTGCCAGCAGCGTGACGGGGGCTGAAGAGACCCAGTACTTC,NA,TRBJ2-5,TRBV9,NA
CACRSWNTGELFF,TGTGCCTGTCGTTCTTGGAACACCGGGGAGCTGTTTTTT,NA,TRBJ2-2,TRBV30,NA
CASSFGWASGQAEAFF,TGTGCCAGCAGCTTTGGTTGGGCTTCCGGACAGGCTGAAGCTTTCTTT,NA,TRBJ1-1,TRBV5-6,TRBD1